These 30 T cell receptor beta chains were sequenced from one sample in a study of human T cells and chemical hapten exposure. Time point indicated: patch test 2, 6 weeks after DPC sensitization. Indicated treatment: therapeutic diphenylcyclopropenone sensitization with weekly scalp DPC. TCRdb recomputed calls from the RACE reads with MiXCR, one row per CDR3 protein. This sample carries under 450,000 distinct CDR3 sequences, about 6.9% of them seen once, and the ten largest clones take 5% to 6%. The specimen comprised whole blood, sampled in connection with sensitization to the hapten diphenylcyclopropenone (DPC). The receptors were gathered from a young woman with alopecia areata. Some clones in this sample may be carry-over from other donors' samples.

This clonotype was detected many times. Here the CDR3 reads CASRPGDYGYTF. CDR3 nucleotides: TGCGCCAGCAGGCCGGGGGACTATGGCTACACCTTC. The rearrangement joins TRBV5-1 to TRBJ1-2; D might be TRBD1 (5 bases). Germline lookup yields CDR1 SGHRS and CDR2 YFSETQ. This CDR3 contains 12 residues. V shed 5 bases and J shed 3 bases, with 8 bases lying between them.

There are a few counts of this clonotype. This chain joins TRBV27 and TRBJ2-1; 9 bases are a match to TRBD1. Trimming took 5 bases from V and 0 from J; bases not matched to a gene: 5. The germline gives CDR1 MNHEY, CDR2 SMNVEV (reference sequence). CDR3 length: 16 residues. CDR3 nucleotides: TGTGCCAGCAGTCCCCAGACAGGGGGCTCCTACAATGAGCAGTTCTTC. Amino acid sequence: CASSPQTGGSYNEQFF.

This clonotype has a single count. The V gene is TRBV23-1, the J gene TRBJ2-3; perhaps TRBD1 as D (6 bases). TRBV23-1 is marked as an open reading frame, function uncertain. V shed 1 base and J shed 13 bases, with 18 bases lying between them. The CDR3 has 14 amino acids. This chain's CDR3 is CASSQYSDSLREYF. The CDR3 DNA follows: TGCGCCAGCAGTCAATACTCGGACAGCCTTAGGGAGTATTTT.

This clonotype was picked up many times. The chain recombines TRBV6-2 or TRBV6-3 with TRBJ2-1; D unclear. CDR1 and CDR2 (germline): MNHEY, SVGEGT. The CDR3 is 14 amino acids. V was trimmed by 2 bases and J by 3 bases, leaving 8 bases between them. CDR3 sequence (DNA): TGTGCCAGCAGTTACACGGGCGGCTACAATGAGCAGTTCTTC. Residues: CASSYTGGYNEQFF.

There are many counts of this clonotype. This chain links TRBV25-1 with TRBJ1-4; the D is unclear. Germline V gives CDR1 MGHDK, CDR2 SYGVNS. V shed 4 bases and J shed 4 bases, with 13 bases lying between them. The CDR3 extends over 15 amino acids. The CDR3 is CASSAPGPINEKLFF. The DNA of the CDR3 is TGTGCCAGCAGTGCTCCAGGACCAATTAATGAAAAACTGTTTTTT.

The chain is built from TRBV28 and TRBJ2-7, with D possibly TRBD2 on 5 matching bases. Germline V gene data show CDR1 as MDHEN and CDR2 as SYDVKM. This CDR3 has 11 amino acids. Trimming stripped 10 bases from V and 1 base from J, with 8 bases between. In DNA, the CDR3 is TGTGCCACCGGGATTTCCTACGAGCAGTACTTC. This encodes CATGISYEQYF.

This clonotype was counted at least ten times. This sequence joins TRBV4-3 and TRBJ2-3, with TRBD2 matching 11 bases. With 3 bases clipped from V and 2 bases from J, the junction kept 7 bases outside the gene matches. The V gene's germline CDR1 is LGHNA and CDR2 YSLEER. CDR3 size: 17 residues. The CDR3 reads CASSHLLAGANTDTQYF. CDR3 DNA: TGCGCCAGCAGCCACCTACTAGCGGGGGCCAACACAGATACGCAGTATTTT.

CDR3 sequence (DNA): TGCAGTGTCAGGACCGGGACAGAGAATGAAAAACTGTTTTTT. Protein sequence: CSVRTGTENEKLFF. V is TRBV29-1 and J is TRBJ1-4, with 7 bases matching TRBD1. CDR3 length: 14 amino acids. The germline CDR1 and CDR2 sequences are SQVTM and ANQGSEA.

This clonotype has a handful of counts. The gene calls are TRBV10-3 and TRBJ2-7; a possible D gene is TRBD2 (5 bases). Germline assignment: CDR1 ENHRY and CDR2 SYGVKD. The V end was cut by 4 bases, the J end by 7 bases, with 20 bases between. The CDR3 consists of 15 residues. The CDR3 region has the DNA TGTGCCATCAGTGGTCAGAATACGGGCCGCGGGGAGCAGTACTTC. It yields the protein CAISGQNTGRGEQYF.

The sample holds many counts of this clonotype. This chain uses TRBV7-9 with TRBJ1-5; 7 bases align to TRBD1. Germline trimming cut 5 bases from V and 5 bases from J; bases unmatched to any gene: 9. The CDR3 is 15 amino acids. Germline-derived CDR1 and CDR2 are SEHNR and FQNEAQ (reference sequence). The CDR3 nucleotides are TGTGCCAGCAGCACCGACAGGGAAGGGGATCAGCCCCAGCATTTT. Its translation is CASSTDREGDQPQHF.

There are many counts of this clonotype. The V gene is TRBV7-2, the J gene TRBJ1-5, with 8 bases that match TRBD1. From germline, CDR1 is SGHTA and CDR2 FQGNSA. Germline trimming cut 1 base from V and 0 bases from J; bases unmatched to any gene: 11. The CDR3 spans 19 residues. The CDR3 coding sequence is TGTGCCAGCAGCTTAGGGGCAGGGGGCGCGGTCGGTAGCAATCAGCCCCAGCATTTT. This sequence encodes CASSLGAGGAVGSNQPQHF.

This chain links TRBV12-3 or TRBV12-4 with TRBJ2-6; D remains ambiguous. Trimming shortened V by 6 bases and J by 1 base, and 7 bases separated the two germline ends. CDR3 size: 14 residues. The CDR3 DNA reads as TGTGCCAGCAGATTGAGGTCTGGGGCCAACGTCCTGACTTTC. Amino acid sequence: CASRLRSGANVLTF.

At least ten counts were recorded for this clonotype. The chain employs TRBV7-2 and TRBJ1-2; 12 bases fit TRBD1. The ends lost 3 bases at V and 4 bases at J; junction bases unmatched: 15. This CDR3 spans 19 amino acids. The germline gives CDR1 SGHTA, CDR2 FQGNSA. The CDR3 coding sequence is TGTGCCAGCAGCTTCCCCAAAGGGAGGGACAGGGGGCAATTCTATGGCTACACCTTC. It is translated as CASSFPKGRDRGQFYGYTF.

The CDR3 loop reads CASSLPISSGGYNEQFF. The CDR3 DNA sequence: TGTGCCAGCAGCTTACCGATATCTAGCGGGGGGTACAATGAGCAGTTCTTC. The chain employs TRBV7-2 and TRBJ2-1; the match to TRBD2 covers 11 bases. The J segment lost 4 bases and the V segment lost 2 bases, leaving 7 bases of the junction unmatched. This CDR3 has 17 amino acids. The V gene's germline CDR1 is SGHTA and CDR2 FQGNSA.

This clonotype was seen a few times. The chain has TRBV4-3 and TRBJ2-3; 7 nucleotides line up with TRBD2. The CDR3 length is 16 residues. Germline-derived CDR1 and CDR2 are LGHNA and YSLEER. V trimming: 0 bases; J trimming: 4 bases; junction bases outside the gene matches: 7. The CDR3: CASSQDGGTSADTQYF. CDR3 sequence (DNA): TGCGCCAGCAGCCAAGACGGAGGAACTAGCGCAGATACGCAGTATTTT.

The chain has TRBV6-1 and TRBJ1-2; no clear D gene. The germline V gene has CDR1 MNHNS and CDR2 SASEGT. V lost 6 bases to trimming and J lost 3 bases, with 11 bases between them. The CDR3 extends over 13 amino acids. CDR3 sequence: CASSHRGDYGYTF. For the CDR3, the DNA is TGTGCCAGCAGCCACCGAGGAGACTATGGCTACACCTTC.

This clonotype was counted between two and nine times. The gene calls are TRBV5-1 and TRBJ1-6; D unclear. V lost 0 bases to trimming and J lost 7 bases, with 5 bases between them. Germline loops: CDR1 SGHRS, CDR2 YFSETQ. The CDR3 loop spans 13 amino acids. Here the CDR3 reads CASSLVQNSPLHF. Written as DNA, the CDR3 is TGCGCCAGCAGCTTGGTACAGAATTCACCCCTCCACTTT.

This clonotype showed up just a few times. V usage is TRBV12-3 or TRBV12-4 and J usage is TRBJ1-2; no definite D call. CDR3 length equals 13 residues. Deletions cut 3 bases from V and 6 bases from J, with 11 bases between. CDR3 bases: TGTGCCAGCAGTTTTAGTTCCGGGCATGGCTACACCTTC. It encodes CASSFSSGHGYTF.

The chain links TRBV18 to TRBJ1-6; 7 positions agree with TRBD1. Unmatched junction bases numbered 3, after V lost 4 bases and J lost 6 bases. CDR1 KGHSH and CDR2 LQKENI come from the germline V gene. The CDR3 is made up of 14 amino acids. This CDR3 is CASSQGQPNSPLHF. For the CDR3, the DNA is TGTGCCAGCTCACAGGGACAGCCTAATTCACCCCTCCACTTT.

This clonotype was seen a handful of times. The gene calls are TRBV4-2 and TRBJ1-4, with a possible D match to TRBD1 (5 bases). V was pared by 4 bases and J by 8 bases, with 20 bases between. The CDR3 contains 16 residues. From germline, CDR1 is LGHNA and CDR2 YNFKEQ. The CDR3 reads CASSPVPWDEGEKLFF. The CDR3 DNA follows: TGTGCCAGCAGCCCGGTTCCATGGGACGAGGGGGAAAAACTGTTTTTT.

This clonotype has a handful of counts. The chain employs TRBV20-1 and TRBJ1-3; D gene ambiguous. V was shortened by 0 bases and J by 2 bases, with 5 bases between the two germline ends. CDR1 DFQATT and CDR2 SNEGSKA come from the germline V gene (reference sequence). The CDR3 totals 13 residues. Written as DNA, the CDR3 is TGCAGTGCTAGAGATTACGCTGGAAACACCATATATTTT. This encodes CSARDYAGNTIYF.

The sample holds many counts of this clonotype. The rearrangement links TRBV29-1 to TRBJ1-1, with 7 bases fitting TRBD1. This CDR3 comprises 14 residues. CDR1 and CDR2 from the germline V gene are SQVTM and ANQGSEA. J lost 4 bases, V lost 6 bases, and 11 bases had no gene match. CDR3 in amino acids: CSVAPRGSATEAFF. CDR3 nucleotide sequence: TGCAGCGTGGCGCCCAGGGGGTCAGCCACTGAAGCTTTCTTT.

This clonotype was seen repeatedly, ten times or more. This chain joins TRBV9 and TRBJ2-7; 7 positions match TRBD2. The CDR3 is made up of 14 amino acids. Germline V gene lookup returns CDR1 SGDLS and CDR2 YYNGEE. V lost 3 bases, J lost 4 bases, and 7 bases stayed unmatched. The CDR3 reads CASSATHGGYEQYF. CDR3 nucleotides: TGTGCCAGCAGCGCAACTCACGGGGGGTACGAGCAGTACTTC. The full variable domain, its missing parts supplied by reference TRBV9 and TRBJ2-7, is DSGVTQTPKHLITATGQRVTLRCSPRSGDLSVYWYQQSLDQGLQFLIQYYNGEERAKGNILERFSAQQFPDLHSELNLSSLELGDSALYFCASSATHGGYEQYFGPGTRLTVT.

In its sample, this clonotype was seen many times. The chain joins TRBV6-2 or TRBV6-3 to TRBJ1-1; 7 nucleotides agree with TRBD1. Per germline, CDR1 MNHEY and CDR2 SVGEGT. V shed 0 bases, J shed 4 bases, and the junction held 5 bases outside the gene matches. The CDR3 has 15 amino acids. This chain's CDR3 is CASSYSSRGSTEAFF. The CDR3 bases are TGTGCCAGCAGTTACTCGAGCAGGGGGTCCACTGAAGCTTTCTTT.

This clonotype was detected many times. The chain carries TRBV12-3 or TRBV12-4 and TRBJ1-2, with D possibly being TRBD1 (6 bases). The CDR3 has 12 amino acids. The V end was cut by 6 bases, the J end by 1 base, with 6 bases between. Written as DNA, the CDR3 is TGTGCCAGCAGGGACAGTAACTATGGCTACACCTTC. Translating it yields CASRDSNYGYTF.

This clonotype was counted between two and nine times. This chain joins TRBV6-2 or TRBV6-3 and TRBJ1-5; D might be TRBD1 (5 bases). CDR1 is MNHEY, CDR2 SVGEGT, per germline. Trimming took off 7 bases at V and 3 bases at J, with 13 bases between the two ends. The CDR3 is made up of 14 amino acids. The CDR3 coding sequence is TGTGCCAGCACCGGGACGGGGAACAATCAGCCCCAGCATTTT. This sequence encodes CASTGTGNNQPQHF.

The chain recombines TRBV12-3 or TRBV12-4 with TRBJ2-2; the D gene is possibly TRBD1 (6 bases). The CDR3 is 16 amino acids. Trimming took 3 bases from V and 0 from J, leaving 11 bases between them. CDR3 nucleotide sequence: TGTGCCAGCAGTTTTTCTGCAGGGGCGAACACCGGGGAGCTGTTTTTT. Translation: CASSFSAGANTGELFF.

This clonotype has a count of ten or more. The chain combines TRBV6-1 with TRBJ2-1; D not resolved. Trimming left V 6 bases short and J 1 base short, with 7 bases between. CDR3 length: 13 residues. Germline V gene lookup returns CDR1 MNHNS and CDR2 SASEGT. CDR3 residues: CASSQNSYNEQFF. As DNA, the CDR3 is TGTGCCAGCAGCCAGAATTCCTACAATGAGCAGTTCTTC.

V gene TRBV24-1 combines with J gene TRBJ1-1, with D unclear. Germline CDR1 reads KGHDR; CDR2 reads SFDVKD. Trimming removed 7 bases at V and 7 bases at J, with 12 bases between. This CDR3 comprises 12 residues. CDR3 in DNA: TGTGCCACCAGCTCTGGGGATGGTGAAGCTTTCTTT. As protein: CATSSGDGEAFF.

A note on this clonotype: One end of the junction is discordant with germline, which a read error may explain. V gene TRBV6-5 combines with J gene TRBJ2-3, with D possibly matching TRBD2 (7 bases). The CDR3 has 18 amino acids. Germline CDR1 is MNHEY and CDR2 is SVGAGI. The chain's CDR3 is CASSYNAGAGEGSDTQNF. The CDR3 DNA follows: TGTGCCAGCAGTTACAACGCCGGGGCAGGGGAGGGGTCAGATACGCAGAATTTT.